A selection of T cell receptor beta chains follows, all from one sample in a study of regulatory T cells in long-lasting Graves disease. TCRdb used MiXCR to reprocess the multiplex PCR reads, holding one entry per CDR3 protein. The sample contains around 450,000 distinct CDR3 sequences, around 14% of which appear only once. This same sample was also taken into another study, of T cells in Graves' hyperthyroidism and ophthalmopathy.

Sequenced material: peripheral blood mononuclear cells (PBMCs), taken at new diagnosis, from a patient treated with antithyroid drugs. These receptors all come from a woman younger than 45 with Graves disease. The CDR3 runs from the conserved cysteine through the conserved F or W. A D gene is named only where the DNA matches it firmly. Where a row states a size, it is once, few, many or the class of an expanded clone; other rows omit it.

NA	TRBV7-3	TRBJ2-7	TRBD2	TGTGCCAGCAGCTTAGGGGCTAGCGGGACCAAAGAGCAGTACTTC	CASSLGASGTKEQYF
few	TRBV29-1	TRBJ2-1	TRBD2	TGCAGCGTTTCGGGGGGTAGCGGGAGTAATGAGCAGTTCTTC	CSVSGGSGSNEQFF
few	TRBV6-1	TRBJ2-7	NA	TGTGCCAGCACAGCTCAGGGAAAAGGATACGAGCAGTACTTC	CASTAQGKGYEQYF
many	TRBV12-5	TRBJ1-6	NA	TGTGCTAGTGGTTTGGTAGGACACAATTCACCCCTCCACTTT	CASGLVGHNSPLHF
few	TRBV20-1	TRBJ1-3	TRBD1	TGCAGTGCTATAAACGACAGGGAGGTTGGGGACACCATATATTTT	CSAINDREVGDTIYF
NA	TRBV6-1	TRBJ2-1	NA	TGTGCCAGCAGCTCCACTCCCCATGAGCAGTTCTTC	CASSSTPHEQFF
many	TRBV28	TRBJ2-7	TRBD1	TGTGCCAGCAGTTTAGTAAGGCGGCAGGGGGCCTACGAGCAGTACTTC	CASSLVRRQGAYEQYF
few	TRBV6-1	TRBJ2-2	TRBD1	TGTGCCAGCAGCCACCCCGGACAGGGGGCTACCGGGGAGCTGTTTTTT	CASSHPGQGATGELFF
many	TRBV6-1	TRBJ2-7	NA	TGTGCCAGCAGTGAAGGGTTGGGCGCCTACGAGCAGTACTTC	CASSEGLGAYEQYF
NA	TRBV6-5	TRBJ1-4	NA	TGTGCCAGCAGTTACTCCACCCCGCCCTATAATGAAAAACTGTTTTTT	CASSYSTPPYNEKLFF
NA	TRBV28	TRBJ1-4	NA	TGTGCCAGCAGTGGTCCCTTGACAGTTGAAAAACTGTTTTTT	CASSGPLTVEKLFF
many	TRBV5-1	TRBJ2-1	TRBD2	TGCGCCAGCAGCTCCTCTAGCGGAGTCTACAATGAGCAGTTCTTC	CASSSSSGVYNEQFF
few	TRBV5-1	TRBJ2-3	TRBD2	TGCGCCAGCGGCGGGAGCTACACAGATACGCAGTATTTT	CASGGSYTDTQYF
many	TRBV12-3/TRBV12-4	TRBJ2-1	NA	TGTGCCAGCAGCCCCGGTGCCTCAGAGCAGTTCTTC	CASSPGASEQFF
many	TRBV7-9	TRBJ2-1	TRBD2	TGTGCCAGCAGCCTCCTGGCCGGGACTAGCGTACGTACTTACAATGAGCAGTTCTTC	CASSLLAGTSVRTYNEQFF
NA	TRBV28	TRBJ2-5	NA	TGTGCCAGCAGTTCCCCGTGGCTGGAGACCCAGTACTTC	CASSSPWLETQYF
few	TRBV5-5	TRBJ2-5	NA	TGTGCCAGCAGCTTCCCTAGGCAGGAGGAGACCCAGTACTTC	CASSFPRQEETQYF